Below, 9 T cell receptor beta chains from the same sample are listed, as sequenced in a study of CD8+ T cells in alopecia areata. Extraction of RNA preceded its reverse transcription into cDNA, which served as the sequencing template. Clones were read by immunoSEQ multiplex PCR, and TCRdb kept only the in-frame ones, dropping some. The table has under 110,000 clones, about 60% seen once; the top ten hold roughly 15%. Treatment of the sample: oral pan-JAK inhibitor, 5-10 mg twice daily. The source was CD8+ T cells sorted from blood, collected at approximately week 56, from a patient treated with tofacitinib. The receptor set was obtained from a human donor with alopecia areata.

CDR3 region: CSVDQGGEQYF. CDR3 coding DNA: TGCAGCGTAGACCAGGGGGGCGAGCAGTACTTC. V is TRBV29-1 and J is TRBJ2-7; tentative D call: TRBD1 (7 bases). The CDR3 extends over 11 amino acids. Germline V gives CDR1 SQVTM, CDR2 ANQGSEA. V lost 6 bases, J lost 6 bases, and 12 bases lay in between.

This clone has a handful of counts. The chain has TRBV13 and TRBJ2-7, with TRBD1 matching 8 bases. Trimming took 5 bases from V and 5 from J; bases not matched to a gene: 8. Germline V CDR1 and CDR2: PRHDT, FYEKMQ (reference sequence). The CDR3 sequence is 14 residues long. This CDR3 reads CASSTPDREDEQYF. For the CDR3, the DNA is TGTGCCAGCAGCACACCGGACAGGGAAGACGAGCAGTACTTC. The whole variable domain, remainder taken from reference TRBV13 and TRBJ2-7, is AAGVIQSPRHLIKEKRETATLKCYPIPRHDTVYWYQQGPGQDPQFLISFYEKMQSDKGSIPDRFSAQQFSDYHSELNMSSLELGDSALYFCASSTPDREDEQYFGPGTRLTVT.

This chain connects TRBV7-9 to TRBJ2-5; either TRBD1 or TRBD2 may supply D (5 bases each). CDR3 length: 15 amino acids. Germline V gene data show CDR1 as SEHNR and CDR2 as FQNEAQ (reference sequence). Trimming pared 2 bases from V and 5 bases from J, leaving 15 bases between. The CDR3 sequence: CASSLYSGARETQYF. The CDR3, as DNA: TGTGCCAGCAGCTTATACTCCGGGGCCCGGGAGACCCAGTACTTC.

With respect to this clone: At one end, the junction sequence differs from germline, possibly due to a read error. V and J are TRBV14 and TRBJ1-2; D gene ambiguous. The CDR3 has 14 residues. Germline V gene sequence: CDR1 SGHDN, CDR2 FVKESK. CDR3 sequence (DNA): TGTGCCAGCAGCCAAGTGGGCTCTAAGTATGGCTACACCTTC. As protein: CASSQVGSKYGYTF.

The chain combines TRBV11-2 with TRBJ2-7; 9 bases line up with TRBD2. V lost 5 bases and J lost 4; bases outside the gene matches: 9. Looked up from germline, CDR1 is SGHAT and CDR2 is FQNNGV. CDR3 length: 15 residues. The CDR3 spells CASSPPGSGGYEQYF. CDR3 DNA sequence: TGTGCCAGCAGCCCCCCCGGTAGCGGGGGTTACGAGCAGTACTTC.

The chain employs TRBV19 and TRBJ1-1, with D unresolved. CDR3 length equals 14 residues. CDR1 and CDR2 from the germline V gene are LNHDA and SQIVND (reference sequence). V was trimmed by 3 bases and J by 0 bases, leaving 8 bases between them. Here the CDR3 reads CASSIFTLNTEAFF. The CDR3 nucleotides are TGTGCCAGTAGTATTTTTACCCTGAACACTGAAGCTTTCTTT.

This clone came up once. CDR3 region: CASSPASNGRAPNPRELFF. The CDR3 DNA sequence: TGTGCCAGCTCACCGGCTAGTAACGGCAGGGCACCCAATCCAAGGGAGCTGTTTTTT. The genes are TRBV18 and TRBJ2-2; D might be TRBD1 (5 bases). The CDR3 extends over 19 amino acids. V dropped 3 bases and J dropped 9 bases, with 29 bases sitting between them. Germline-derived CDR1 and CDR2 are KGHSH and LQKENI.

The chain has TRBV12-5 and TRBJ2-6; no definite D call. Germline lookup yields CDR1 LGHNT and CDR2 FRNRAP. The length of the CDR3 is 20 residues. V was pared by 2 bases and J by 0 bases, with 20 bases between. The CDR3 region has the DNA TGTGCTAGTGGTTTGCCACCGGAGACAAACCCCACCTCTGGGGCCAACGTCCTGACTTTC. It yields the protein CASGLPPETNPTSGANVLTF.

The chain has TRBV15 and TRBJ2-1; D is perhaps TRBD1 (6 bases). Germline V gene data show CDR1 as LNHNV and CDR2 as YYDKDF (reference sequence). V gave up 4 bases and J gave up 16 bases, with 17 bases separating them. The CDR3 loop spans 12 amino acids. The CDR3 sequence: CATSTAGTKRFF. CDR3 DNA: TGTGCCACCAGCACCGCCGGGACAAAGCGATTCTTC.